Each of the 16 T cell receptor beta chains below was sequenced from the same sample in a study of T cells after yellow fever vaccination. Using its own MiXCR run on the 5' RACE reads, TCRdb lists one record per CDR3 protein. This sample has 250,000 or so distinct CDR3 sequences, with about 3.7% found just once. Sequenced material: PBMCs, taken 15 days after the yellow fever booster vaccination. The receptors come from a man younger than 35 who received the YFV17D yellow fever vaccine.

This clonotype was seen at least ten times. The CDR3 nucleotides read TGTGCCAGCAGGCAAGGAAGGATAGAGACCCAGTACTTC. Translated: CASRQGRIETQYF. The chain couples TRBV12-3 or TRBV12-4 to TRBJ2-5; D unresolved. The CDR3 spans 13 residues. Trimming cost V 6 bases and J 4 bases, with 12 bases left between them.

The table lists this clonotype with many counts. The chain carries TRBV5-4 and TRBJ2-5; D is undetermined. The CDR3 consists of 14 residues. Trimming stripped 0 bases from V and 1 base from J, with 7 bases between. Germline V CDR1 and CDR2: SGHNT, YYREEE (reference sequence). The CDR3 here is CASSLANLQETQYF. The CDR3 bases are TGTGCCAGCAGCTTGGCTAACCTCCAAGAGACCCAGTACTTC.

At least ten counts were recorded for this clonotype. This chain joins TRBV7-3 and TRBJ2-1, with D perhaps TRBD1 (6 bases). CDR3 length: 15 residues. Trimming cost V 1 base and J 6 bases, with 13 bases left between them. Per the germline V gene, CDR1 is SGHTA and CDR2 is FQGTGA. CDR3 bases: TGTGCCAGCAGCTTAAGTGGGTGGGGGCGCAATGAGCAGTTCTTC. Translating it yields CASSLSGWGRNEQFF.

In this sample, this clonotype turned up many times. V is TRBV20-1 and J is TRBJ1-4, with D uncertain. Per the germline V gene, CDR1 is DFQATT and CDR2 is SNEGSKA (reference sequence). V shed 5 bases and J shed 7 bases, with 17 bases lying between them. The CDR3 has 14 residues. CDR3 residues: CSAGHGRRGEKLFF. The CDR3 DNA is TGCAGTGCTGGGCACGGGCGCCGAGGTGAAAAACTGTTTTTT.

This clonotype came up many times. The rearrangement joins TRBV2 to TRBJ1-5; D unclear. Trimming stripped 7 bases from V and 9 bases from J, with 16 bases between. The CDR3 runs to 13 residues. Germline CDR1 is SNHLY and CDR2 is FYNNEI. CDR3 residues: CASTQAPTGPQHF. The CDR3 coding sequence is TGTGCCAGCACCCAGGCGCCGACCGGGCCCCAGCATTTT.

This clonotype occurred many times. The genes are TRBV7-2 and TRBJ1-2; D is possibly TRBD1 (5 bases). The CDR3 contains 16 residues. From germline, CDR1 is SGHTA and CDR2 FQGNSA. Trimming took 1 base from V and 6 from J, leaving 18 bases between them. This chain's CDR3 is CASSLGYRGEENGYTF. CDR3 bases: TGTGCCAGCAGCTTAGGATATCGGGGCGAGGAGAATGGCTACACCTTC.

This clonotype was detected many times. The chain has TRBV10-3 and TRBJ2-7; 9 bases fit TRBD2. Trimming at V came to 6 bases and at J to 0 bases, leaving 3 bases not matched to a gene. The CDR3 contains 14 residues. Germline V lookup: CDR1 ENHRY, CDR2 SYGVKD. CDR3 in amino acids: CAIRAGGPSYEQYF. CDR3 in DNA: TGTGCCATCAGGGCGGGGGGGCCCTCCTACGAGCAGTACTTC.

The sample holds many counts of this clonotype. The chain links TRBV6-5 to TRBJ2-5, with no clear D. The CDR3 loop spans 13 amino acids. Germline values: CDR1 MNHEY, CDR2 SVGAGI. Trimming pared 2 bases from V and 4 bases from J, leaving 8 bases between. The CDR3: CASSYTMGETQYF. CDR3 DNA: TGTGCCAGCAGTTACACCATGGGAGAGACCCAGTACTTC.

This clonotype was found many times. This chain joins TRBV4-1 and TRBJ1-1; no clear D. The CDR3 sequence is 15 residues long. Between the trimmed V and J ends, which lost 6 bases and 0 bases, there was a span of 14 bases. Germline V CDR1 and CDR2: MGHRA, YSYEKL. The CDR3 here is CASRPVAAMNTEAFF. The CDR3 DNA reads TGCGCCAGCAGACCTGTGGCAGCCATGAACACTGAAGCTTTCTTT.

This clonotype was found many times. The chain is built from TRBV5-1 and TRBJ2-7; 7 positions agree with TRBD2. Germline-derived CDR1 and CDR2 are SGHRS and YFSETQ. CDR3 size: 13 residues. V gave up 4 bases and J gave up 2 bases; unmatched junction bases: 3. The CDR3 nucleotides are TGCGCCAGCAGCATGGGACTAACCTACGAGCAGTACTTC. Residues: CASSMGLTYEQYF.

Many counts were recorded for this clonotype. The chain combines TRBV4-1 with TRBJ1-2; a possible D gene is TRBD1 (5 bases). CDR1 is MGHRA and CDR2 is YSYEKL in the germline V gene. The CDR3 loop spans 14 amino acids. Deletions cut 3 bases from V and 4 bases from J, with 12 bases between. This CDR3 reads CASSQTVGGYGYTF. The CDR3 bases are TGCGCCAGCAGCCAGACCGTCGGGGGCTATGGCTACACCTTC.

This clonotype was counted at least ten times. The rearrangement joins TRBV21-1 to TRBJ2-5; TRBD1, the table's D call, lacks a check against the DNA. TRBV21-1 is a pseudogene. This CDR3 region has 15 residues. The CDR3 DNA is TGTGCCAGCAGCCCATCGGACAGGGGTATGGAGACCCAGTACTTC. Its translation is CASSPSDRGMETQYF.

This clonotype was seen at least ten times. In nucleotides, the CDR3 is TGTGCCACCAGCAGAGATAAGGGGACCTACGAGCAGTACGTC. It is translated as CATSRDKGTYEQYV. The chain couples TRBV15 to TRBJ2-7; possibly TRBD1 for D (5 bases). Trimming left V 0 bases short and J 2 bases short, with 8 bases between. The CDR3 spans 14 residues. Germline-derived CDR1 and CDR2 are LNHNV and YYDKDF (reference sequence).

This clonotype was recorded at least ten times. The rearrangement joins TRBV29-1 to TRBJ2-7; D assignment may be TRBD1 or TRBD2 (5 bases each). CDR1 SQVTM and CDR2 ANQGSEA come from the germline V gene. Trimming left V 4 bases short and J 2 bases short, with 15 bases between. The CDR3 is 14 residues long. Here the CDR3 reads CSVVRTGRPYEQYF. DNA of the CDR3: TGCAGCGTTGTGAGGACGGGACGCCCCTACGAGCAGTACTTC.

The sample holds many counts of this clonotype. The gene calls are TRBV12-3 or TRBV12-4 and TRBJ2-3; 9 bases align to TRBD2. The CDR3 spans 16 residues. J lost 2 bases, V lost 3 bases, and 6 bases had no gene match. For the CDR3, the DNA is TGTGCCAGCAGTTTCTCTAGCGGGGATACCACAGATACGCAGTATTTT. This translates into CASSFSSGDTTDTQYF.

This clonotype was recorded many times. The chain is built from TRBV6-5 and TRBJ1-1; TRBD1 is a possible D gene (6 bases). The CDR3 is 14 residues long. The V end was cut by 6 bases, the J end by 4 bases, with 15 bases between. Per the germline V gene, CDR1 is MNHEY and CDR2 is SVGAGI. CDR3 loop: CASSTGAVGTEAFF. The CDR3 DNA reads as TGTGCCAGCAGCACGGGGGCAGTTGGCACTGAAGCTTTCTTT.